This entry lists 29 T cell receptor beta chains sequenced from one sample in a study of Ad26.COV2.S vaccination and SARS-CoV-2 variants. Measured with immunoSEQ multiplex PCR; TCRdb has only the in-frame clones, and not every one. This sample yields some 290,000 clones, of which around four fifths are seen a single time; 2% to 2.5% belongs to the top ten. As for treatment: some 19 received Ad26.COV2.S at low or high dose, single or two shots; 5 received placebo; per-sample allocation not given. Samples were taken on day 63 after the first vaccine or placebo injection. Sequencing used peripheral blood, obtained in a trial of Ad26.COV2.S vaccine versus placebo. These receptors originate from a person aged 18-65 years who received the Ad26.COV2.S COVID-19 vaccine or a placebo.

The chain carries TRBV6-5 and TRBJ1-5; TRBD1 might be the D (6 bases). CDR3 length equals 13 residues. Germline values: CDR1 MNHEY, CDR2 SVGAGI. Trimming shortened V by 10 bases and J by 4 bases, and 14 bases separated the two germline ends. This CDR3 reads CATEGGRNQPQHF. DNA of the CDR3: TGTGCCACCGAGGGGGGGCGGAATCAGCCCCAGCATTTT.

The chain recombines TRBV28 with TRBJ1-2, with a weak D call TRBD1 (5 bases). The V end was cut by 8 bases, the J end by 6 bases, with 16 bases between. The CDR3 is 13 amino acids. In germline, CDR1 is MDHEN, CDR2 SYDVKM. CDR3 DNA sequence: TGTGCCAGCGGACCGCCAGGGAGGGATGGCTACACCTTC. It is translated as CASGPPGRDGYTF.

The chain couples TRBV6-5 to TRBJ2-1; 11 positions agree with TRBD2. Germline values: CDR1 MNHEY, CDR2 SVGAGI. This CDR3 comprises 12 residues. Germline trimming cut 6 bases from V and 8 bases from J; bases unmatched to any gene: 0. The CDR3 here is CASRLAGDEQFF. The CDR3 bases are TGTGCCAGCAGACTAGCGGGGGATGAGCAGTTCTTC.

V is TRBV7-2 and J is TRBJ2-2, with D maybe TRBD2 (5 bases). Trimming shortened V by 5 bases and J by 4 bases, and 14 bases separated the two germline ends. The CDR3 has 15 amino acids. Germline V gene data show CDR1 as SGHTA and CDR2 as FQGNSA. CDR3 in DNA: TGTGCCAGCAGCCCCCCGAGGGTGGGCACCGGGGAGCTGTTTTTT. Translation gives CASSPPRVGTGELFF.

The table lists this clone with a few counts. The chain links TRBV2 to TRBJ2-7; D gene unclear. Germline loops: CDR1 SNHLY, CDR2 FYNNEI. The CDR3 runs to 12 residues. Trimming left V 7 bases short and J 3 bases short, with 10 bases between. The CDR3 region is CASKLSVYEQYF. The DNA of the CDR3 is TGTGCCAGCAAGTTGTCAGTCTACGAGCAGTACTTC.

This clone was detected only once. The chain recombines TRBV12-5 with TRBJ2-3, with D possibly TRBD2 on 6 matching bases. Germline CDR1 is LGHNT and CDR2 is FRNRAP. There are 16 residues in the CDR3. Trimming pared 4 bases from V and 1 base from J, leaving 15 bases between. This CDR3 reads CASGSPRLVGTDTQYF. In DNA, the CDR3 is TGTGCTAGTGGTTCCCCCCGACTAGTGGGCACAGATACGCAGTATTTT.

The gene calls are TRBV6-5 and TRBJ1-1, with 8 bases matching TRBD1. The germline CDR1 and CDR2 sequences are MNHEY and SVGAGI. The CDR3 sequence is 14 residues long. J was trimmed by 1 base and V by 6 bases; bases with no gene match: 4. The CDR3 sequence: CASRAGGWNTEAFF. The CDR3 nucleotides are TGTGCCAGCAGGGCAGGGGGCTGGAACACTGAAGCTTTCTTT.

The CDR3 nucleotides are TGTGCCAGCTCACTGGCACAAATCTCCTACGAGCAGTACTTC. Translating gives CASSLAQISYEQYF. J is TRBJ2-7 and V is TRBV18, with D uncertain. The V gene lost 4 bases and the J gene lost 0 bases, with 10 bases spanning the gap. CDR1 KGHSH and CDR2 LQKENI come from the germline V gene. There are 14 residues in the CDR3. Full variable domain (remainder filled in from reference TRBV18 and TRBJ2-7): NAGVMQNPRHLVRRRGQEARLRCSPMKGHSHVYWYRQLPEEGLKFMVYLQKENIIDESGMPKERFSAEFPKEGPSILRIQQVVRGDSAAYFCASSLAQISYEQYFGPGTRLTVT.

As for this clone: This sample includes further DNA sequences coding for the same CDR3. This chain connects TRBV19 to TRBJ1-2, with no clear D. V lost 5 bases, J lost 3 bases, and 7 bases lay in between. The CDR3 loop spans 12 amino acids. Germline CDR1 and CDR2: LNHDA and SQIVND (reference sequence). This CDR3 reads CASSPRDYGYTF. In DNA, the CDR3 is TGTGCCAGTAGTCCCCGGGACTATGGCTACACCTTC.

V usage is TRBV5-6 and J usage is TRBJ1-3; no definite D call. CDR1 and CDR2 from the germline V gene are SGHDT and YYEEEE. The CDR3 contains 16 residues. Deletions cut 0 bases from V and 0 bases from J, with 10 bases between. CDR3 loop: CASSLEAAISGNTIYF. In DNA form, the CDR3 reads TGTGCCAGCAGCTTGGAAGCGGCCATCTCTGGAAACACCATATATTTT.

Written as DNA, the CDR3 is TGTGCCAGCAGTTTTATACAGGGGGCTCAAGAGACCCAGTACTTC. It is translated as CASSFIQGAQETQYF. V is TRBV11-2 and J is TRBJ2-5; 9 bases map to TRBD1. V dropped 6 bases and J dropped 2; count of bases not matched to a gene: 7. The germline V gene has CDR1 SGHAT and CDR2 FQNNGV. The CDR3 runs 15 residues.

J is TRBJ2-2 and V is TRBV6-5; a possible D gene is TRBD1 (5 bases). CDR1 and CDR2 from the germline V gene are MNHEY and SVGAGI. The CDR3 covers 15 residues. The V end was cut by 6 bases, the J end by 0 bases, with 11 bases between. The CDR3 protein is CASRGGATNTGELFF. Here the CDR3 DNA reads TGTGCCAGCAGAGGTGGGGCAACGAACACCGGGGAGCTGTTTTTT.

In this sample, this clone turned up once. The rearrangement uses TRBV11-2 and TRBJ1-1; maybe TRBD1 (5 bases). Trimming took 8 bases from V and 1 from J, leaving 20 bases between them. CDR3 size: 16 residues. The germline V gene encodes CDR1 SGHAT and CDR2 FQNNGV. CDR3 sequence: CASDPKWGPRNTEAFF. Here the CDR3 DNA reads TGTGCCAGCGACCCAAAATGGGGACCGCGGAACACTGAAGCTTTCTTT.

The V and J genes are TRBV5-1 and TRBJ1-1; unclear D gene. The V and J ends lost 0 bases and 4 bases respectively, with 10 bases between them. The CDR3 loop spans 14 amino acids. The germline V gene encodes CDR1 SGHRS and CDR2 YFSETQ. The CDR3 DNA sequence: TGCGCCAGCAGCTTGGCCTCGCGGGGCACTGAAGCTTTCTTT. Encoded protein: CASSLASRGTEAFF.

The chain couples TRBV5-6 to TRBJ1-4; possibly TRBD1 for D (5 bases). The length of the CDR3 is 15 residues. V was cut by 4 bases and J by 2 bases, with 12 bases left in between. Germline CDR1 is SGHDT and CDR2 is YYEEEE. This chain's CDR3 is CASSRPSGTNEKLFF. CDR3 coding DNA: TGTGCCAGCAGCCGACCATCAGGGACTAATGAAAAACTGTTTTTT. The complete variable domain, with remaining parts taken from reference TRBV5-6 and TRBJ1-4, reads DAGVTQSPTHLIKTRGQQVTLRCSPKSGHDTVSWYQQALGQGPQFIFQYYEEEERQRGNFPDRFSGHQFPNYSSELNVNALLLGDSALYLCASSRPSGTNEKLFFGSGTQLSVL.

The V gene is TRBV6-1, the J gene TRBJ2-3; TRBD2 might be the D (6 bases). Trimming stripped 2 bases from V and 0 bases from J, with 12 bases between. CDR1 is MNHNS and CDR2 is SASEGT in the germline V gene. The CDR3 loop spans 16 amino acids. CDR3 in amino acids: CASSELVGGSTDTQYF. DNA of the CDR3: TGTGCCAGCAGTGAACTTGTGGGGGGTAGCACAGATACGCAGTATTTT.

The CDR3 nucleotides are TGCAGCGCCAGACAGGGCAATGAAGCTTTCTTT. Encoded protein: CSARQGNEAFF. V usage is TRBV29-1 and J usage is TRBJ1-1, with TRBD1 matching over 7 bases. Germline V gene sequence: CDR1 SQVTM, CDR2 ANQGSEA. CDR3 size: 11 residues. V dropped 7 bases and J dropped 7; count of bases not matched to a gene: 6.

The V and J genes are TRBV2 and TRBJ1-1, with D possibly being TRBD1 (5 bases). The germline CDR1 and CDR2 sequences are SNHLY and FYNNEI. This CDR3 has 14 amino acids. V lost 5 bases to trimming and J lost 1 base, with 11 bases between them. The CDR3 bases are TGTGCCAGCAGTTTTTACGGGGCGAACACTGAAGCTTTCTTT. This codes for CASSFYGANTEAFF.

The rearrangement links TRBV9 to TRBJ1-3, with TRBD1 identical over 7 bases. V lost 5 bases, J lost 2 bases, and 4 bases stayed unmatched. CDR3 size: 14 residues. The V gene's germline CDR1 is SGDLS and CDR2 YYNGEE. The CDR3 DNA reads as TGTGCCAGCAGTCACAGGGGCGCTGGAAACACCATATATTTT. Protein product: CASSHRGAGNTIYF.

The chain joins TRBV6-4 to TRBJ2-2, with no clear D. The CDR3 is made up of 14 amino acids. Germline loops: CDR1 MRHNA, CDR2 SNTAGT. The germline V and J ends were trimmed by 3 bases and 1 base, with 6 bases remaining between them. The CDR3 coding sequence is TGTGCCAGCAGTGAACTGGGGAACACCGGGGAGCTGTTTTTT. Its translation: CASSELGNTGELFF.

The chain has TRBV28 and TRBJ1-4, with D perhaps TRBD1 (5 bases). V lost 7 bases and J lost 7, with 19 bases in between. The CDR3 loop spans 15 amino acids. Germline lookup yields CDR1 MDHEN and CDR2 SYDVKM. This chain's CDR3 is CASKHPKDQGEKLFF. In DNA form, the CDR3 reads TGTGCCAGCAAGCACCCTAAGGATCAGGGTGAAAAACTGTTTTTT.

This clone showed up just a few times. The chain has TRBV5-4 and TRBJ1-2; 8 bases map to TRBD1. In germline, CDR1 is SGHNT, CDR2 YYREEE (reference sequence). The CDR3 is 14 amino acids. Trimming at V came to 4 bases and at J to 4 bases, leaving 6 bases not matched to a gene. The DNA for the CDR3 is TGTGCCAGCAGCACAGGACAGGGCGGCTATGGCTACACCTTC. This encodes CASSTGQGGYGYTF.

The V call is TRBV20-1, the J call TRBJ2-3, with 8 bases matching TRBD2. The length of the CDR3 is 14 residues. The junction had 13 bases not matched to a gene; V was cut back by 3 bases and J by 11 bases. Germline V CDR1 and CDR2: DFQATT, SNEGSKA (reference sequence). The CDR3 loop is CSASSSGEALKQYF. Here the CDR3 DNA reads TGCAGTGCTAGTAGTAGCGGGGAAGCCTTAAAGCAGTATTTT.

This CDR3 reads CASSLARGGGAGETQYF. CDR3 in DNA: TGTGCCAGCAGCTTAGCCCGGGGCGGGGGGGCCGGTGAGACCCAGTACTTC. The chain recombines TRBV13 with TRBJ2-5; 9 bases are a match to TRBD2. The J segment lost 5 bases and the V segment lost 1 base, leaving 11 bases of the junction unmatched. CDR3 size: 17 residues. The germline V gene has CDR1 PRHDT and CDR2 FYEKMQ (reference sequence).

The chain combines TRBV7-2 with TRBJ1-2; D may be TRBD1 (6 bases). Germline loops: CDR1 SGHTA, CDR2 FQGNSA. V was trimmed by 0 bases and J by 4 bases, leaving 15 bases between them. This CDR3 contains 16 residues. CDR3 sequence (DNA): TGTGCCAGCAGCTTAGCGCGAGCAGGGGACGTCTATGGCTACACCTTC. It yields the protein CASSLARAGDVYGYTF.

The J gene is TRBJ1-4, the V gene TRBV2; 7 bases are shared with TRBD1. Trimming removed 5 bases from V and 5 bases from J; junction bases left unmatched: 8. The CDR3 has 15 residues. Germline CDR1 is SNHLY and CDR2 is FYNNEI. The CDR3 coding sequence is TGTGCCAGCAGTCGGACCGGGACAGAGAATGAAAAACTGTTTTTT. As protein: CASSRTGTENEKLFF.

The V gene is TRBV5-6, the J gene TRBJ1-1; 7 bases fit TRBD1. Germline V gene data show CDR1 as SGHDT and CDR2 as YYEEEE. The CDR3 is 18 residues long. Unmatched junction bases numbered 12, after V lost 1 base and J lost 0 bases. This CDR3 reads CASSLRGPREGMNTEAFF. DNA of the CDR3: TGTGCCAGCAGCTTGAGGGGGCCCAGGGAAGGAATGAACACTGAAGCTTTCTTT.

This chain links TRBV9 with TRBJ2-1, with D perhaps TRBD2 (5 bases). CDR3 length: 13 amino acids. Germline V lookup: CDR1 SGDLS, CDR2 YYNGEE. V was shortened by 8 bases and J by 7 bases, with 16 bases between the two germline ends. The CDR3 DNA reads TGTGCCAGTGAGCGGTCAATTGGAAATGAGCAGTTCTTC. This sequence encodes CASERSIGNEQFF.

V gene TRBV9 combines with J gene TRBJ1-2; TRBD1 might be the D (6 bases). V gave up 0 bases and J gave up 0 bases, with 12 bases separating them. There are 16 residues in the CDR3. Germline CDR1 reads SGDLS; CDR2 reads YYNGEE. In DNA form, the CDR3 reads TGTGCCAGCAGCGTAGTAGGGGGAGATGCTAACTATGGCTACACCTTC. Its translation is CASSVVGGDANYGYTF.